This TCR beta chain was recovered during a study of cytomegalovirus exposure and HLA in healthy donors. The trim removed 2 bases at V and 6 bases at J, leaving 5 bases unmatched. The CDR3 has 15 amino acids. Germline V gives CDR1 SGDLS, CDR2 YYNGEE. The repertoire was sequenced with immunoSEQ multiplex PCR; TCRdb's copy has only in-frame clones and lacks some. The table includes about 240,000 clones, about 86% detected once. Points from the study as a whole: TCR clusters originating in the first cohort tended to co-occur in the roughly 120 validation repertoires, according to a later analysis.

Note on this clone: Its antigen is undetermined.

The sequence was collected from a woman in her thirties in good health and CMV-seropositive. The chain is built from TRBV9 and TRBJ2-7; the match to TRBD2 covers 13 bases. The sample comprised PBMCs. CDR3 loop: CASSVGLAGVSEQYF. In DNA form, the CDR3 reads TGTGCCAGCAGCGTCGGACTAGCGGGAGTATCCGAGCAGTACTTC.